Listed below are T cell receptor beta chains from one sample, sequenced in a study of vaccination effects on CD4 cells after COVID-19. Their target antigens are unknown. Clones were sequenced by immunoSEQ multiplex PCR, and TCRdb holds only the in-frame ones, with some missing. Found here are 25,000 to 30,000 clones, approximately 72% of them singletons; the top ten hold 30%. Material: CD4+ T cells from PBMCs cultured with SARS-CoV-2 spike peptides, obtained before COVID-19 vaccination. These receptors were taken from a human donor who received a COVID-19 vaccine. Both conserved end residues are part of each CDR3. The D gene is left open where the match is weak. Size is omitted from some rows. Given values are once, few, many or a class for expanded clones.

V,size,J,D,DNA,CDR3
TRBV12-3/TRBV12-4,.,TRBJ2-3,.,TGTGCCAGCAGCCCGACAGATACGCAGTATTTT,CASSPTDTQYF
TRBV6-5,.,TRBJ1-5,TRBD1,TGTGCCAGCAGAGGACAGGGCAGCAATCAGCCCCAGCATTTT,CASRGQGSNQPQHF
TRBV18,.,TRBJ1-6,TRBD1,TGTGCCAGCTCACTTGCCCAGGGGGCGGAAAATTCACCCCTCCACTTT,CASSLAQGAENSPLHF
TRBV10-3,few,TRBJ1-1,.,TGTGCCACCAGAATGGATAGTACTGAAGCTTTCTTT,CATRMDSTEAFF
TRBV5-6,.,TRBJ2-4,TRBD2,TGTGCCAGCAGCGGGACTAGCGGGCAAAACATTCAGTACTTC,CASSGTSGQNIQYF
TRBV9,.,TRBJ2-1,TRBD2,TGTGCCAGCAGCCCGACCGGGACTAGTTACAATGAGCAGTTCTTC,CASSPTGTSYNEQFF
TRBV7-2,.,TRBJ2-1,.,TGTGCCAGCAACAAGAGGAGGGTGGGTACTATCATGTACAATGAGCAGTTCTTC,CASNKRRVGTIMYNEQFF
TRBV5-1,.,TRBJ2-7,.,TGCGCCAGCAGCCTCGGCGCAGGCACCTACGAGCAGTACTTC,CASSLGAGTYEQYF
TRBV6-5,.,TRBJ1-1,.,TGTGCCAGCAGTTCCGCAGTGAACACTGAAGCTTTCTTT,CASSSAVNTEAFF
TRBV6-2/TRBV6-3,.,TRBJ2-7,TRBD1,TGTGCCAGCAGTCAATCCCGGGACAGGTATTTATACGAGCAGTACTTC,CASSQSRDRYLYEQYF
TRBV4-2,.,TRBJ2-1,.,TGTGCCAGCAGCCAAGATCGTCACGCCGGCAATGAGCAGTTCTTC,CASSQDRHAGNEQFF
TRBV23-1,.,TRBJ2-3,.,TGCGCCAGCAGTCCGACGGACGGCACAGATACGCAGTATTTT,CASSPTDGTDTQYF
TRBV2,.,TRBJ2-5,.,TGTGCCAGCAGGCCCCAAGAGACCCAGTACTTC,CASRPQETQYF
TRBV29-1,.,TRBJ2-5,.,TGCAGCGCCATCCAAGAGACCCAGTACTTC,CSAIQETQYF
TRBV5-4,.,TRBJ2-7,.,TGTGCCAGCAGCTTGGAGGCAGGGGCTTCCTACGAGCAGTACTTC,CASSLEAGASYEQYF
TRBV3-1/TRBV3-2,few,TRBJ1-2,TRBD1,TGTGCCAGCAGCCCCCGACAGGGTGTTAAGTATGGCTACACCTTC,CASSPRQGVKYGYTF
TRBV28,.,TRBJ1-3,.,TGTGCCAGCAGTTTGAGCGGAAGCTCTGGAAACACCATATATTTT,CASSLSGSSGNTIYF
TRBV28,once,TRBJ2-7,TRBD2,TGTGCCAGCAGTCGGACCGGGACTAGGACCTACGAGCAGTACTTC,CASSRTGTRTYEQYF
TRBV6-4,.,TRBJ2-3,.,TGTGCCAGCAGTGCCCTCCCAGGGGATACGCAGTATTTT,CASSALPGDTQYF
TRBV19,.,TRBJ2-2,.,TGTGCCAGTAGTCCAAGGGGGGGTAGTAACACCGGGGAGCTGTTTTTT,CASSPRGGSNTGELFF
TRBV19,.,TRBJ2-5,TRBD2,TGTGCCAGTACCGTGACTAGCGCCCAAGAGACCCAGTACTTC,CASTVTSAQETQYF
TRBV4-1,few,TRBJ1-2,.,TGCGCCAGCAGCCCCGGACATAGGGCGCCCTCTAACTATGGCTACACCTTC,CASSPGHRAPSNYGYTF
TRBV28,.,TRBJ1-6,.,TGTGCCAGCAGTTACCTGACCAATTCACCCCTCCACTTT,CASSYLTNSPLHF
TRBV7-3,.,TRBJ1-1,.,TGTGCCAGCAGCTTAGGGGGGCGGGGGAACACTGAAGCTTTCTTT,CASSLGGRGNTEAFF
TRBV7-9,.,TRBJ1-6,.,TGTGCCAGCAGCTTAGGGGGGACATCCCCAGGCAAATCACCCCTCCACTTT,CASSLGGTSPGKSPLHF
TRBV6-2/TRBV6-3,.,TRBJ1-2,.,TGTGCCAGCAGCCCCCATGGGTTGGCGAACTATGGCTACACCTTC,CASSPHGLANYGYTF
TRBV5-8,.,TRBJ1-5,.,TGTGCCAGCAGCTTGGGTGGTGGCAGGGACAATCAGCCCCAGCATTTT,CASSLGGGRDNQPQHF
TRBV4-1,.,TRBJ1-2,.,TGCGCCAGCAGCCAAGATGTTGGTCGGGGGCGGCGCGGCTACACCTTC,CASSQDVGRGRRGYTF
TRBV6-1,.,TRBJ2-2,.,TGTGCCAGCAGTGAAATGATTGGACCCGGGGAGCTGTTTTTT,CASSEMIGPGELFF
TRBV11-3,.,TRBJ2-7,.,TGTGCCAGCAGCTTAACACGGATCTCCTACGAGCAGTACTTC,CASSLTRISYEQYF
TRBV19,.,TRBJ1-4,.,TGTGCCAGTAGTTTACAGGGAGGGGATGAAAAACTGTTTTTT,CASSLQGGDEKLFF